Included here is one TCR beta chain sequence, with context. This sample is part of a study of shared clonotypes between healthy human individuals. The CDR3 sequence is 16 residues long. Germline loops: CDR1 SEHNR, CDR2 FQNEAQ (reference sequence). After removal of 1 base from V and 6 bases from J, the junction contained 7 bases not matched to a gene. TCRdb's copy holds only in-frame clones and misses some; the assay was immunoSEQ multiplex PCR. The sample consists of more than 2,000,000 clones, 85% to 95% of them appearing once. CD4+ cells were split into CD45RA+ naive and CD45RA-negative memory subsets.

V usage is TRBV7-9 and J usage is TRBJ2-1; 9 bases map to TRBD2. The TCR was taken from a man between 18 and 29 years old in good health. Sample: naive CD4+ T cells sorted from blood. The sample's subset: CD45RA+ positively selected. The CDR3 reads CASSLGRTSVGNEQFF. The DNA for the CDR3 is TGTGCCAGCAGCTTAGGAAGGACTAGCGTTGGCAATGAGCAGTTCTTC.